Listed here are 19 T cell receptor beta chains from one sample, sequenced in a study of shared clonotypes between healthy human individuals. Clones were read by immunoSEQ multiplex PCR, and TCRdb kept only the in-frame ones, dropping some. Among some 2,500,000 clones, 93% were seen once, and the ten largest hold 0.36%. Sequencing used naive CD4+ T cells from PBMCs. Subset described: CD45RA+ positively selected. These receptor sequences come from a man younger than 30 in good health. Some clones in this sample may be carry-over from other donors' samples.

The gene calls are TRBV9 and TRBJ2-2, with D unresolved. V was cut by 2 bases and J by 7 bases, with 12 bases left in between. The CDR3 runs to 14 residues. Germline V gene sequence: CDR1 SGDLS, CDR2 YYNGEE. The CDR3 DNA sequence: TGTGCCAGCAGCGTCCGTCTGTTCGACGGGGAGCTGTTTTTT. Its protein is CASSVRLFDGELFF. The full variable domain, its missing parts supplied by reference TRBV9 and TRBJ2-2, is DSGVTQTPKHLITATGQRVTLRCSPRSGDLSVYWYQQSLDQGLQFLIQYYNGEERAKGNILERFSAQQFPDLHSELNLSSLELGDSALYFCASSVRLFDGELFFGEGSRLTVL.

J is TRBJ2-7 and V is TRBV5-1; D gene ambiguous. This CDR3 is built from 14 residues. With 4 bases removed from V and 5 bases from J, the gap between germline ends came to 16 bases. Germline V CDR1 and CDR2: SGHRS, YFSETQ. The CDR3 DNA is TGCGCCAGCAGCGCGGCAGCCCCCTCAGACGAGCAGTACTTC. It codes for CASSAAAPSDEQYF.

This chain connects TRBV5-1 to TRBJ2-7; D may be TRBD1 or TRBD2 (6 bases each). V gave up 7 bases and J gave up 7 bases, with 24 bases separating them. From germline, CDR1 is SGHRS and CDR2 YFSETQ. CDR3 length: 15 residues. The DNA for the CDR3 is TGCGCCAGCCAATCGACAGGTGGCTCCGCGGGGGAGCAGTACTTC. This codes for CASQSTGGSAGEQYF.

This clone was recorded once. The chain has TRBV7-9 and TRBJ2-2, with 10 bases aligning to TRBD1. The CDR3 has 17 amino acids. After removal of 5 bases from V and 6 bases from J, the junction contained 12 bases not matched to a gene. Germline lookup yields CDR1 SEHNR and CDR2 FQNEAQ (reference sequence). The CDR3 DNA reads as TGTGCCAGCAGCCCAAAGCCGGGACAGGGGAGCGCCGGGGAGCTGTTTTTT. Protein product: CASSPKPGQGSAGELFF.

The chain uses TRBV6-4 and TRBJ1-1, with D possibly TRBD1 on 6 matching bases. V dropped 6 bases and J dropped 1 base, with 18 bases sitting between them. Germline V gene lookup returns CDR1 MRHNA and CDR2 SNTAGT. CDR3 length: 16 amino acids. The CDR3 region has the DNA TGTGCCAGCAGGGAATCAGGGGCGGTGTGGAACACTGAAGCTTTCTTT. Translating it yields CASRESGAVWNTEAFF.

On this clone itself: In the same sample, other DNA sequences code for this CDR3. The chain joins TRBV5-1 to TRBJ2-3; D uncertain. V dropped 5 bases and J dropped 0 bases, with 7 bases sitting between them. CDR3 length: 13 amino acids. Germline loops: CDR1 SGHRS, CDR2 YFSETQ. CDR3 loop: CASRDGSTDTQYF. The CDR3 bases are TGCGCCAGCAGGGACGGCAGCACAGATACGCAGTATTTT.

This sequence joins TRBV5-1 and TRBJ2-3; the D gene is possibly TRBD1 (6 bases). Trimming stripped 1 base from V and 3 bases from J, with 12 bases between. CDR3 size: 15 residues. Germline CDR1 reads SGHRS; CDR2 reads YFSETQ. In nucleotides, the CDR3 is TGCGCCAGCAGCTTGCAACAGGGAAAGACAGATACGCAGTATTTT. As protein: CASSLQQGKTDTQYF.

The chain couples TRBV6-6 to TRBJ1-4, with D possibly TRBD1 on 6 matching bases. CDR3 size: 15 residues. Trimming took off 7 bases at V and 0 bases at J, with 12 bases between the two ends. Germline V gene data show CDR1 as MNHNY and CDR2 as SVGAGI (reference sequence). DNA of the CDR3: TGTGCCAGCACGGGGGGCAAGACAACTAATGAAAAACTGTTTTTT. It yields the protein CASTGGKTTNEKLFF.

J is TRBJ2-7 and V is TRBV28; D unresolved. The CDR3 contains 16 residues. Germline V gene data show CDR1 as MDHEN and CDR2 as SYDVKM. Trimming took off 6 bases at V and 0 bases at J, with 18 bases between the two ends. CDR3: CASSRSTDSYSYEQYF. For the CDR3, the DNA is TGTGCCAGCAGCCGAAGCACAGATTCCTACTCCTACGAGCAGTACTTC.

This clone has just one count. The same CDR3 arises from other DNA sequences in this sample as well. V is TRBV5-1 and J is TRBJ1-2, with 9 bases aligning to TRBD1. Per germline, CDR1 SGHRS and CDR2 YFSETQ. Germline trimming cut 4 bases from V and 4 bases from J; bases unmatched to any gene: 5. The CDR3 totals 14 residues. This chain's CDR3 is CASSPGQGFYGYTF. DNA for the CDR3: TGCGCCAGCAGCCCCGGACAGGGGTTCTATGGCTACACCTTC.

The J gene is TRBJ1-5, the V gene TRBV6-5, with 10 bases that match TRBD1. The V gene's germline CDR1 is MNHEY and CDR2 SVGAGI. The CDR3 runs to 14 residues. V shed 10 bases and J 4 bases; nucleotides not matched to a gene: 7. This CDR3 reads CATRGQGINQPQHF. CDR3 nucleotides: TGTGCCACCAGGGGACAGGGGATTAATCAGCCCCAGCATTTT.

This clone was picked up one time. The chain recombines TRBV12-5 with TRBJ2-2; 7 positions agree with TRBD2. Germline V gene lookup returns CDR1 LGHNT and CDR2 FRNRAP. Losses at the gene ends were 8 bases for V and 4 bases for J; bases not matched to a gene: 4. The CDR3 is 13 amino acids. CDR3 sequence reads: CASLGEGTGELFF. The CDR3 region has the DNA TGTGCTAGTTTAGGGGAGGGCACCGGGGAGCTGTTTTTT.

The sample holds one count of this clone. This chain uses TRBV4-2 with TRBJ2-7, with 9 bases matching TRBD1. The CDR3 length is 15 residues. V lost 4 bases and J lost 7; bases outside the gene matches: 11. Looked up from germline, CDR1 is LGHNA and CDR2 is YNFKEQ. Here the CDR3 DNA reads TGTGCCAGCAGCCCGTTGGGACAGGGCCAAAGGGAGCAGTACTTC. This translates into CASSPLGQGQREQYF.

CDR3 amino acids: CASSLGAPRGTEAFF. In DNA form, the CDR3 reads TGTGCCAGCAGCTTGGGGGCTCCCCGGGGGACTGAAGCTTTCTTT. V usage is TRBV5-6 and J usage is TRBJ1-1; D perhaps matches TRBD1 (5 bases). The CDR3 contains 15 residues. V was clipped by 0 bases and J by 5 bases, with 14 bases between them. Germline values: CDR1 SGHDT, CDR2 YYEEEE.

This chain connects TRBV28 to TRBJ2-7; 10 positions match TRBD1. This CDR3 is built from 15 residues. Trimming took 6 bases from V and 3 from J; bases not matched to a gene: 8. Germline CDR1 is MDHEN and CDR2 is SYDVKM. The CDR3 DNA reads as TGTGCCAGCAGAGCCCTGGGACAGGGGATCTACGAGCAGTACTTC. This encodes CASRALGQGIYEQYF.

This clone was counted between two and nine times. The chain uses TRBV2 and TRBJ1-3, with D hard to call. CDR3 length equals 12 residues. Germline loops: CDR1 SNHLY, CDR2 FYNNEI. Trimming took 4 bases from V and 4 from J, leaving 5 bases between them. In DNA form, the CDR3 reads TGTGCCAGCAGTGGGTACGGAAACACCATATATTTT. This encodes CASSGYGNTIYF.

The genes are TRBV6-6 and TRBJ2-3; perhaps TRBD1 as D (6 bases). This CDR3 contains 15 residues. The V end lost 6 bases, the J end lost 1 base, and 14 bases lay between the germline ends. The V gene's germline CDR1 is MNHNY and CDR2 SVGAGI (reference sequence). The CDR3 nucleotides are TGTGCCAGCAGATCTCGGGACATTGGCACAGATACGCAGTATTTT. Translating gives CASRSRDIGTDTQYF.

CDR3 in DNA: TGTGCCTGGACCAAACCGGGACAGGGGGCTTTATATGGCTACACCTTC. Translation: CAWTKPGQGALYGYTF. The rearrangement joins TRBV30 to TRBJ1-2; 12 bases are a match to TRBD1. V was clipped by 4 bases and J by 5 bases; unmatched bases: 11. The CDR3 is 16 amino acids. The germline V gene encodes CDR1 GTSNPN and CDR2 SVGIG (reference sequence).

The V call is TRBV12-5, the J call TRBJ2-7; 9 bases map to TRBD1. The trim removed 0 bases at V and 1 base at J, leaving 10 bases unmatched. The V gene's germline CDR1 is LGHNT and CDR2 FRNRAP. This CDR3 spans 18 amino acids. In nucleotides, the CDR3 is TGTGCTAGTGGTTTGGTAGGGACAGGGCGGCCCGAGTCCTACGAGCAGTACTTC. Protein product: CASGLVGTGRPESYEQYF.